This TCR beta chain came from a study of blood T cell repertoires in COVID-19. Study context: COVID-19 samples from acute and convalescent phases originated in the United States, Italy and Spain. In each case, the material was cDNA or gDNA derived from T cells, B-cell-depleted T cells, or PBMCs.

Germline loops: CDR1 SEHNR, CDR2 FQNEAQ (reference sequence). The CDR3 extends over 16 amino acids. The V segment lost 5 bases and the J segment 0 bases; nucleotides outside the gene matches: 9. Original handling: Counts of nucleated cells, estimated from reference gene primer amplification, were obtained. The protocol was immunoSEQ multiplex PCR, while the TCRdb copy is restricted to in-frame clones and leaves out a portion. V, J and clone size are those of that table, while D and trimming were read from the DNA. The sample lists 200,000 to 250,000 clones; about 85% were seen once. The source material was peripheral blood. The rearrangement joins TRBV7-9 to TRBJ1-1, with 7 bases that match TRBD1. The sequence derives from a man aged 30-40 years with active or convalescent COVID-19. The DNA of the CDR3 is TGTGCCAGCAGCCCCGATAGAGGGGGCCTGAACACTGAAGCTTTCTTT. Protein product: CASSPDRGGLNTEAFF.